This is a list of T cell receptor beta chains from one sample in a study of blood T cell repertoires in COVID-19. Some clones are missing from TCRdb's copy, which holds only in-frame ones; the method was immunoSEQ multiplex PCR. The table includes some 350,000 clones, under 95% detected once. Sequencing was performed on peripheral blood. The source is a young woman who had recovered from COVID-19. CDR3s include the opening cysteine and the closing phenylalanine or tryptophan. The D gene is left open where the match is weak. Not all rows give a size; the values are once, few, many and, for expanded clones, a class.

V gene: TRBV19; J gene: TRBJ2-1; D gene: TRBD2; clone size: -; CDR3 protein: CASSIGLAGYNEQFF; CDR3 DNA: TGTGCCAGTAGTATTGGGCTAGCGGGATACAATGAGCAGTTCTTC
V gene: TRBV21-1; J gene: TRBJ2-1; D gene: -; clone size: -; CDR3 protein: CASPRSCGPSGEQFF; CDR3 DNA: TGTGCCAGCCCTCGATCTTGCGGCCCCTCTGGTGAGCAGTTCTTC
V gene: TRBV18; J gene: TRBJ2-3; D gene: -; clone size: -; CDR3 protein: CASSPPGLNTDTQYF; CDR3 DNA: TGTGCCAGCTCACCTCCGGGACTCAACACAGATACGCAGTATTTT
V gene: TRBV21-1; J gene: TRBJ1-2; D gene: -; clone size: -; CDR3 protein: CASIPGETGDGVNYGYTF; CDR3 DNA: TGTGCCAGCATCCCGGGCGAGACAGGGGATGGGGTTAACTATGGCTACACCTTC
V gene: TRBV19; J gene: TRBJ1-2; D gene: -; clone size: -; CDR3 protein: CASRQGNGYTF; CDR3 DNA: TGTGCCAGTAGACAGGGTAATGGCTACACCTTC
V gene: TRBV7-2; J gene: TRBJ2-1; D gene: TRBD2; clone size: -; CDR3 protein: CASSLVGSGGPNEQFF; CDR3 DNA: TGTGCCAGCAGCTTAGTGGGTAGCGGGGGCCCCAATGAGCAGTTCTTC
V gene: TRBV2; J gene: TRBJ2-3; D gene: TRBD2; clone size: -; CDR3 protein: CASRQRAGVLADTQYF; CDR3 DNA: TGTGCCAGCAGGCAAAGAGCGGGAGTGTTAGCAGATACGCAGTATTTT
V gene: TRBV29-1; J gene: TRBJ2-5; D gene: TRBD1; clone size: -; CDR3 protein: CSGRTGRSGETQYF; CDR3 DNA: TGCAGCGGGAGGACAGGGCGTTCGGGAGAGACCCAGTACTTC
V gene: TRBV20-1; J gene: TRBJ1-6; D gene: -; clone size: few; CDR3 protein: CSARSGSPLHF; CDR3 DNA: TGCAGTGCTAGAAGCGGCTCACCCCTCCACTTT
V gene: TRBV4-1; J gene: TRBJ2-1; D gene: TRBD2; clone size: -; CDR3 protein: CASKAVVAGARYNEQFF; CDR3 DNA: TGCGCCAGCAAGGCCGTCGTAGCGGGAGCAAGGTACAATGAGCAGTTCTTC
V gene: TRBV7-6; J gene: TRBJ1-5; D gene: TRBD1; clone size: -; CDR3 protein: CASSPRDRGNQPQHF; CDR3 DNA: TGTGCCAGCAGCCCCCGGGACAGGGGCAATCAGCCCCAGCATTTT
V gene: TRBV7-2; J gene: TRBJ2-1; D gene: TRBD2; clone size: -; CDR3 protein: CASSLTRTSGNEQFF; CDR3 DNA: TGTGCCAGCAGCTTAACAAGGACTAGCGGCAATGAGCAGTTCTTC
V gene: TRBV19; J gene: TRBJ2-3; D gene: TRBD2; clone size: -; CDR3 protein: CASTSAGGFMDTQYF; CDR3 DNA: TGTGCCAGTACCTCCGCGGGAGGGTTCATGGATACGCAGTATTTT
V gene: TRBV25-1; J gene: TRBJ1-1; D gene: -; clone size: -; CDR3 protein: CASSDTEAFF; CDR3 DNA: TGTGCCAGCTCCGACACTGAAGCTTTCTTT
V gene: TRBV7-6; J gene: TRBJ1-2; D gene: -; clone size: -; CDR3 protein: CASSLSPAGAGYGYTF; CDR3 DNA: TGTGCCAGCAGCTTGTCCCCCGCGGGGGCGGGCTATGGCTACACCTTC
V gene: TRBV3-1/TRBV3-2; J gene: TRBJ1-1; D gene: -; clone size: -; CDR3 protein: CASSQAGAQGVAFF; CDR3 DNA: TGTGCCAGCAGCCAAGCTGGGGCGCAGGGTGTAGCTTTCTTT
V gene: TRBV18; J gene: TRBJ1-2; D gene: TRBD1; clone size: once; CDR3 protein: CASSLTRDSPHGYTF; CDR3 DNA: TGTGCCAGCTCTCTCACCCGGGACAGCCCCCATGGCTACACCTTC
V gene: TRBV5-6; J gene: TRBJ2-1; D gene: -; clone size: once; CDR3 protein: CASSLDFPRERGGNEQFF; CDR3 DNA: TGTGCCAGCAGCTTGGATTTCCCCCGAGAAAGGGGGGGCAATGAGCAGTTCTTC
V gene: TRBV5-6; J gene: TRBJ1-2; D gene: -; clone size: -; CDR3 protein: CASITTGLSNYGYTF; CDR3 DNA: TGTGCCAGCATTACGACAGGCCTTTCTAACTATGGCTACACCTTC
V gene: TRBV6-5; J gene: TRBJ1-1; D gene: -; clone size: -; CDR3 protein: CASSLGHMNTEAFF; CDR3 DNA: TGTGCCAGCAGCCTCGGACACATGAACACTGAAGCTTTCTTT
V gene: TRBV10-3; J gene: TRBJ1-3; D gene: TRBD1; clone size: -; CDR3 protein: CAISERQGAGNTIYF; CDR3 DNA: TGTGCCATCAGTGAAAGACAGGGGGCTGGAAACACCATATATTTT
V gene: TRBV18; J gene: TRBJ1-2; D gene: TRBD1; clone size: -; CDR3 protein: CASSSGTGSRGYGYTF; CDR3 DNA: TGTGCCAGCTCGTCCGGGACAGGATCTCGGGGCTATGGCTACACCTTC
V gene: TRBV5-4; J gene: TRBJ2-5; D gene: TRBD2; clone size: -; CDR3 protein: CASSTTSGRGETQYF; CDR3 DNA: TGTGCCAGCAGCACCACTAGCGGGAGGGGTGAGACCCAGTACTTC
V gene: TRBV19; J gene: TRBJ2-2; D gene: -; clone size: -; CDR3 protein: CASKGGTGELFF; CDR3 DNA: TGTGCCAGTAAGGGGGGGACCGGGGAGCTGTTTTTT
V gene: TRBV6-5; J gene: TRBJ2-1; D gene: -; clone size: -; CDR3 protein: CASRTSLQNNEQFF; CDR3 DNA: TGTGCCAGCAGGACTAGTCTCCAAAACAATGAGCAGTTCTTC
V gene: TRBV5-4; J gene: TRBJ2-1; D gene: -; clone size: -; CDR3 protein: CASSPQRENNEQFF; CDR3 DNA: TGTGCCAGCAGCCCTCAACGGGAGAACAATGAGCAGTTCTTC
V gene: TRBV4-1; J gene: TRBJ2-6; D gene: -; clone size: -; CDR3 protein: CASSQPGGANVLTF; CDR3 DNA: TGCGCCAGCAGCCAACCGGGGGGGGCCAACGTCCTGACTTTC
V gene: TRBV5-1; J gene: TRBJ2-2; D gene: TRBD1; clone size: -; CDR3 protein: CASSFSGTGRHTGELFF; CDR3 DNA: TGCGCCAGCAGCTTCTCCGGGACAGGGCGTCATACCGGGGAGCTGTTTTTT
V gene: TRBV6-5; J gene: TRBJ2-1; D gene: TRBD2; clone size: -; CDR3 protein: CASSSLAGSYNEQFF; CDR3 DNA: TGTGCCAGCAGTTCCCTAGCGGGATCCTACAATGAGCAGTTCTTC
V gene: TRBV27; J gene: TRBJ2-3; D gene: TRBD2; clone size: -; CDR3 protein: CASSSQGLAEGDTQYF; CDR3 DNA: TGTGCCAGCAGTTCCCAGGGACTAGCGGAGGGGGATACGCAGTATTTT
V gene: TRBV11-2; J gene: TRBJ2-1; D gene: -; clone size: -; CDR3 protein: CASSDVWRDAYNEQFF; CDR3 DNA: TGTGCCAGCAGCGACGTATGGCGGGACGCATACAATGAGCAGTTCTTC
V gene: TRBV6-2/TRBV6-3; J gene: TRBJ1-3; D gene: -; clone size: -; CDR3 protein: CASSYRAGPGNTIYF; CDR3 DNA: TGTGCCAGCAGTTACCGCGCGGGGCCTGGAAACACCATATATTTT
V gene: TRBV15; J gene: TRBJ1-2; D gene: -; clone size: -; CDR3 protein: CATSRAGVGYTF; CDR3 DNA: TGTGCCACCAGCAGAGCGGGGGTTGGCTACACCTTC
V gene: TRBV19; J gene: TRBJ1-2; D gene: TRBD1; clone size: once; CDR3 protein: CASSIGQGKIYTF; CDR3 DNA: TGTGCCAGTAGTATAGGACAGGGTAAAATCTACACCTTC
V gene: TRBV7-6; J gene: TRBJ2-1; D gene: TRBD2; clone size: -; CDR3 protein: CATGLAVHNEQFF; CDR3 DNA: TGTGCCACCGGGCTAGCGGTTCATAATGAGCAGTTCTTC
V gene: TRBV11-2; J gene: TRBJ1-1; D gene: -; clone size: -; CDR3 protein: CASNSLGAMNTEAFF; CDR3 DNA: TGTGCCAGCAACTCCCTGGGGGCGATGAACACTGAAGCTTTCTTT
V gene: TRBV2; J gene: TRBJ2-1; D gene: TRBD2; clone size: -; CDR3 protein: CASMPTSGRGSNEQFF; CDR3 DNA: TGTGCCAGCATGCCGACTAGCGGGAGGGGATCGAATGAGCAGTTCTTC
V gene: TRBV9; J gene: TRBJ2-2; D gene: TRBD1; clone size: -; CDR3 protein: CASSVTGQGSTGELFF; CDR3 DNA: TGTGCCAGCAGCGTGACGGGACAGGGGTCAACCGGGGAGCTGTTTTTT
V gene: TRBV5-6; J gene: TRBJ1-1; D gene: -; clone size: -; CDR3 protein: CASSLWGPKNTEAFF; CDR3 DNA: TGTGCCAGCAGCTTGTGGGGGCCTAAGAACACTGAAGCTTTCTTT
V gene: TRBV24-1; J gene: TRBJ2-3; D gene: -; clone size: -; CDR3 protein: CATSDRTRTDTQYF; CDR3 DNA: TGTGCCACCAGTGATCGGACTCGCACAGATACGCAGTATTTT
V gene: TRBV30; J gene: TRBJ1-5; D gene: -; clone size: -; CDR3 protein: CAWRQGSNQPQHF; CDR3 DNA: TGTGCCTGGAGGCAGGGGAGCAATCAGCCCCAGCATTTT
V gene: TRBV5-1; J gene: TRBJ1-2; D gene: TRBD1; clone size: once; CDR3 protein: CASRKNTGEYGYTF; CDR3 DNA: TGCGCCAGCAGGAAAAATACAGGGGAGTATGGCTACACCTTC
V gene: TRBV7-8; J gene: TRBJ2-3; D gene: -; clone size: -; CDR3 protein: CASSLVAGTDTQYF; CDR3 DNA: TGTGCCAGCAGCTTAGTAGCGGGCACAGATACGCAGTATTTT
V gene: TRBV7-9; J gene: TRBJ2-1; D gene: TRBD2; clone size: -; CDR3 protein: CASGIGGRNEQFF; CDR3 DNA: TGTGCCAGCGGGATAGGCGGGAGAAATGAGCAGTTCTTC
V gene: TRBV5-4; J gene: TRBJ1-6; D gene: -; clone size: -; CDR3 protein: CASSLERVNSPLHF; CDR3 DNA: TGTGCCAGCAGCTTGGAACGGGTGAATTCACCCCTCCACTTT
V gene: TRBV7-6; J gene: TRBJ2-1; D gene: TRBD2; clone size: -; CDR3 protein: CASSEKAGKRGEQFF; CDR3 DNA: TGTGCCAGCAGCGAGAAAGCGGGAAAAAGGGGTGAGCAGTTCTTC
V gene: TRBV4-3; J gene: TRBJ1-2; D gene: TRBD1; clone size: -; CDR3 protein: CASSPQTGDYGYTF; CDR3 DNA: TGCGCCAGCAGCCCCCAGACAGGGGACTATGGCTACACCTTC
V gene: TRBV9; J gene: TRBJ2-1; D gene: TRBD2; clone size: -; CDR3 protein: CASSSSGGRGAEQFF; CDR3 DNA: TGTGCCAGCAGCTCCAGCGGCGGGAGAGGCGCTGAGCAGTTCTTC
V gene: TRBV5-6; J gene: TRBJ1-1; D gene: TRBD1; clone size: -; CDR3 protein: CASSPRAGGFVEAFF; CDR3 DNA: TGTGCCAGCAGCCCCAGGGCAGGGGGCTTTGTGGAGGCTTTCTTT
V gene: TRBV7-6; J gene: TRBJ2-1; D gene: -; clone size: -; CDR3 protein: CASSHYHNEQFF; CDR3 DNA: TGTGCCAGCAGCCACTACCACAATGAGCAGTTCTTC
V gene: TRBV24-1; J gene: TRBJ2-5; D gene: -; clone size: -; CDR3 protein: CATSEPYGVSVETQYF; CDR3 DNA: TGTGCCACCAGTGAGCCGTACGGGGTCTCGGTAGAGACCCAGTACTTC
V gene: TRBV10-3; J gene: TRBJ2-5; D gene: TRBD2; clone size: -; CDR3 protein: CAISGRRPGTRVEETQYF; CDR3 DNA: TGTGCCATCAGTGGGAGGCGGCCAGGGACTAGAGTCGAAGAGACCCAGTACTTC
V gene: TRBV7-2; J gene: TRBJ2-2; D gene: -; clone size: -; CDR3 protein: CASSPRRRNTGELFF; CDR3 DNA: TGTGCCAGCAGCCCGAGAAGGAGGAACACCGGGGAGCTGTTTTTT
V gene: TRBV11-2; J gene: TRBJ1-1; D gene: -; clone size: -; CDR3 protein: CASRPTGGSTEAFF; CDR3 DNA: TGTGCCAGCAGACCGACCGGGGGTAGCACTGAAGCTTTCTTT
V gene: TRBV7-2; J gene: TRBJ1-3; D gene: -; clone size: -; CDR3 protein: CASSFIAGNTIYF; CDR3 DNA: TGTGCCAGCAGCTTTATAGCAGGAAACACCATATATTTT
V gene: TRBV27; J gene: TRBJ1-2; D gene: -; clone size: -; CDR3 protein: CASSPHLGGDGYTF; CDR3 DNA: TGTGCCAGCAGTCCCCACCTTGGGGGGGATGGCTACACCTTC
V gene: TRBV25-1; J gene: TRBJ1-1; D gene: -; clone size: -; CDR3 protein: CASAAAVEAFF; CDR3 DNA: TGTGCCAGCGCTGCAGCGGTTGAAGCTTTCTTT
V gene: TRBV9; J gene: TRBJ1-5; D gene: -; clone size: -; CDR3 protein: CASSVALGGPQHF; CDR3 DNA: TGTGCCAGCAGCGTAGCTCTGGGGGGGCCCCAGCATTTT
V gene: TRBV5-1; J gene: TRBJ2-2; D gene: -; clone size: -; CDR3 protein: CASSLSPKSGTGELFF; CDR3 DNA: TGCGCCAGCAGCTTGTCCCCTAAAAGCGGAACCGGGGAGCTGTTTTTT